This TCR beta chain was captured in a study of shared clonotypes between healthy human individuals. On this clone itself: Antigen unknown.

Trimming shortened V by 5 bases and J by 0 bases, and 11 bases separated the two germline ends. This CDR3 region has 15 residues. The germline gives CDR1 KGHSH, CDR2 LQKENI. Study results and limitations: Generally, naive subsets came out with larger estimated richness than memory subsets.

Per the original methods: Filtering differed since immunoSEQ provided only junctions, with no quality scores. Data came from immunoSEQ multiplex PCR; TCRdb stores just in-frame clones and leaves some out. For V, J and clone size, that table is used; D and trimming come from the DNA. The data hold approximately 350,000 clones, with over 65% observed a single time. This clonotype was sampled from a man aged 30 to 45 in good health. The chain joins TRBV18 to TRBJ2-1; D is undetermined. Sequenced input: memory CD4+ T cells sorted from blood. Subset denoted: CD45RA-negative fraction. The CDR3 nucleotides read TGTGCCAGCTCATCAAACCTAGGCTCCTACAATGAGCAGTTCTTC. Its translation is CASSSNLGSYNEQFF.